These T cell receptor beta chains were read from a single sample in a study of T cells in Graves' hyperthyroidism and ophthalmopathy. MiXCR, run by TCRdb on the multiplex PCR reads, gives a single entry per CDR3 protein. The sample contains approximately 480,000 distinct CDR3 sequences, 20% to 25% of which appear only once. Sequences were obtained from blood. Receptor source: a man aged 18 to 29 with Graves' hyperthyroidism. Each CDR3 is given with its conserved first and last residue. The D gene is left open where the match is weak. The size of a clone is reported for some rows only, either as once, few or many, or as a class for expanded clones.

j_gene: TRBJ1-5; abundance: many; d_gene: TRBD1; v_gene: TRBV12-3/TRBV12-4; CDR3nt: TGTGCCAGCAGTTTCGGACAGGGGCCTCTTCCCCAGCATTTT; CDR3aa: CASSFGQGPLPQHF
j_gene: TRBJ2-7; abundance: few; d_gene: NA; v_gene: TRBV7-8; CDR3nt: TGTGCCAGCAGCCTTCACAGGGAGGGTTCCTACGAGCAGTACTTC; CDR3aa: CASSLHREGSYEQYF
j_gene: TRBJ1-1; abundance: many; d_gene: NA; v_gene: TRBV20-1; CDR3nt: TGCAGTGCTTATCGGGACACTGAAGCTTTCTTT; CDR3aa: CSAYRDTEAFF
j_gene: TRBJ1-2; abundance: many; d_gene: NA; v_gene: TRBV28; CDR3nt: TGTGCCAGCAGTTTCGCTACTGGCTACACCTTC; CDR3aa: CASSFATGYTF
j_gene: TRBJ1-6; abundance: NA; d_gene: NA; v_gene: TRBV28; CDR3nt: TGTGCCAGCAGTTTAAATGAGGGGTGGATTGGACCCCTCCACTTT; CDR3aa: CASSLNEGWIGPLHF
j_gene: TRBJ1-2; abundance: NA; d_gene: NA; v_gene: TRBV12-3/TRBV12-4; CDR3nt: TGTGCCAGCAGTTTAGGAGGGGTCTATGGCTGCACCTTC; CDR3aa: CASSLGGVYGCTF
j_gene: TRBJ2-5; abundance: NA; d_gene: TRBD2; v_gene: TRBV20-1; CDR3nt: TGCAGTGCAGGATTAGCGGGATCGATCGAGACCCAGTACTTC; CDR3aa: CSAGLAGSIETQYF
j_gene: TRBJ1-5; abundance: many; d_gene: NA; v_gene: TRBV6-1; CDR3nt: TGTGCCAGCAGTGAAACCCTCGGGATTGGGAGCAATCAGCCCCAGCATTTT; CDR3aa: CASSETLGIGSNQPQHF
j_gene: TRBJ2-7; abundance: many; d_gene: TRBD2; v_gene: TRBV12-3/TRBV12-4; CDR3nt: TGTGCCAGCAGTCCCGGGACTAGCGGGAGCCCCTACGAGCAGTACTTC; CDR3aa: CASSPGTSGSPYEQYF
j_gene: TRBJ2-1; abundance: NA; d_gene: NA; v_gene: TRBV4-2; CDR3nt: TGTGCCAGCAGCCAAGATCAGATTTCGAGTGAGCAGTTCTTC; CDR3aa: CASSQDQISSEQFF
j_gene: TRBJ2-5; abundance: many; d_gene: NA; v_gene: TRBV6-2/TRBV6-3; CDR3nt: TGTGCCAGCAGCGTCAGGGGTGAAGAGACCCAGTACTTC; CDR3aa: CASSVRGEETQYF
j_gene: TRBJ1-2; abundance: few; d_gene: NA; v_gene: TRBV4-1; CDR3nt: TGCGCCAGCAGCCAAGAGAGCTCTCCTTCGGGGGATTCCTATGGCTACACCTTC; CDR3aa: CASSQESSPSGDSYGYTF
j_gene: TRBJ1-6; abundance: many; d_gene: TRBD1; v_gene: TRBV12-3/TRBV12-4; CDR3nt: TGTGCCAGCAGTCCGCGACAGGGGTGGGGGTCACCCCTCCACTTT; CDR3aa: CASSPRQGWGSPLHF
j_gene: TRBJ2-5; abundance: few; d_gene: NA; v_gene: TRBV27; CDR3nt: TGTGCCAGCAGAAGATTCGACCAAGAGACCCAGTACTTC; CDR3aa: CASRRFDQETQYF
j_gene: TRBJ2-7; abundance: many; d_gene: TRBD1; v_gene: TRBV27; CDR3nt: TGTGCCAGCAGCTGGGGACAGGGTACGGGGGAGCAGTACTTC; CDR3aa: CASSWGQGTGEQYF
j_gene: TRBJ2-5; abundance: NA; d_gene: NA; v_gene: TRBV9; CDR3nt: TGTGCCAGCAGCCCCCGCCTGGCAGGGTGTTTCGAGACCCAGTACTTC; CDR3aa: CASSPRLAGCFETQYF
j_gene: TRBJ1-1; abundance: few; d_gene: NA; v_gene: TRBV30; CDR3nt: TGTGCCTGGAGTGTAGGGGGTCTCCTGGGGGCCGCTGAAGCTTTCTTT; CDR3aa: CAWSVGGLLGAAEAFF
j_gene: TRBJ1-2; abundance: NA; d_gene: NA; v_gene: TRBV10-1; CDR3nt: TGCGCCTGCAGGGGCCGGGGGGGCATCTATGGCTACACCTTC; CDR3aa: CACRGRGGIYGYTF
j_gene: TRBJ2-7; abundance: NA; d_gene: TRBD1; v_gene: TRBV11-3; CDR3nt: TGTGCCAGCAGCTTAGGATGGATCCGGGACAGGGGGCCGCCGGCTCCCTACGAGCAGTACTTC; CDR3aa: CASSLGWIRDRGPPAPYEQYF
j_gene: TRBJ2-7; abundance: many; d_gene: NA; v_gene: TRBV12-5; CDR3nt: TGTGCTAGTGGTTTTCACAGGGCCTACGAGCAGTACTTC; CDR3aa: CASGFHRAYEQYF
j_gene: TRBJ2-7; abundance: NA; d_gene: NA; v_gene: TRBV12-3/TRBV12-4; CDR3nt: TGTGCCAGCAGCCTATCGGTTAGGGCCTACGAGCAGTACTTC; CDR3aa: CASSLSVRAYEQYF
j_gene: TRBJ2-5; abundance: NA; d_gene: NA; v_gene: TRBV27; CDR3nt: TGTGCCAGCAGTTTCTACGGGGGTTTGCAAGAGACCCAGTACTTC; CDR3aa: CASSFYGGLQETQYF
j_gene: TRBJ2-7; abundance: NA; d_gene: NA; v_gene: TRBV25-1; CDR3nt: TGTGCCAGCAGTATGAGCGGGTGGGTCTCCTACGAGCAGTACTTC; CDR3aa: CASSMSGWVSYEQYF
j_gene: TRBJ2-4; abundance: many; d_gene: NA; v_gene: TRBV12-5; CDR3nt: TGTGCTAGTGGCAATGGACACTTCAAAAACATTCAGTACTTC; CDR3aa: CASGNGHFKNIQYF
j_gene: TRBJ1-2; abundance: few; d_gene: NA; v_gene: TRBV12-3/TRBV12-4; CDR3nt: TGTGCCAGCACCGGGATTACCTATGGCTACACCTTC; CDR3aa: CASTGITYGYTF
j_gene: TRBJ1-2; abundance: many; d_gene: NA; v_gene: TRBV12-3/TRBV12-4; CDR3nt: TGTGCCAGCAGTCTCAGGTTTCGGCGGGGCTATGGCTACACCTTC; CDR3aa: CASSLRFRRGYGYTF
j_gene: TRBJ1-5; abundance: many; d_gene: TRBD1; v_gene: TRBV11-2; CDR3nt: TGTGCCAGCAGCTTGACAGGGGCAAACAATCAGCCCCAGCATTTT; CDR3aa: CASSLTGANNQPQHF
j_gene: TRBJ2-7; abundance: NA; d_gene: TRBD2; v_gene: TRBV28; CDR3nt: TGTGCCAGCAGTTTAGGGGGAGCACTAGCGGGAGGTACCTACGAGCAGTACTTC; CDR3aa: CASSLGGALAGGTYEQYF
j_gene: TRBJ2-7; abundance: many; d_gene: NA; v_gene: TRBV28; CDR3nt: TGTGCCAGCAGTTCCCCTTGGCAGCGCGGGAACGAGCAGTACTTC; CDR3aa: CASSSPWQRGNEQYF
j_gene: TRBJ1-1; abundance: many; d_gene: NA; v_gene: TRBV3-1; CDR3nt: TGTGCCAGCAGCTTACGAGGGGCGAACACTGAAGCTTTCTTT; CDR3aa: CASSLRGANTEAFF
j_gene: TRBJ1-2; abundance: many; d_gene: TRBD1; v_gene: TRBV19; CDR3nt: TGTGCCGGGAGGACAGGCTATGGCTACACCTTC; CDR3aa: CAGRTGYGYTF
j_gene: TRBJ1-2; abundance: many; d_gene: NA; v_gene: TRBV28; CDR3nt: TGTGCCAGCAGTCCTCCCGGGCTCTATGGCTACACCTTC; CDR3aa: CASSPPGLYGYTF
j_gene: TRBJ1-1; abundance: many; d_gene: NA; v_gene: TRBV19; CDR3nt: TGTGCCAGTAGAACCGCCCCTGAGGGCACTGAAGCTTTCTTT; CDR3aa: CASRTAPEGTEAFF
j_gene: TRBJ2-2; abundance: NA; d_gene: TRBD2; v_gene: TRBV6-2/TRBV6-3; CDR3nt: TGTGCCAGCACGGTCCGGCAGGGACTAGCCGGGGAGCTGTTTTTT; CDR3aa: CASTVRQGLAGELFF
j_gene: TRBJ1-1; abundance: many; d_gene: NA; v_gene: TRBV12-3/TRBV12-4; CDR3nt: TGTGCCAGCAGTTCTCCAGGGAGGATCACTGAAGCTTTCTTT; CDR3aa: CASSSPGRITEAFF
j_gene: TRBJ1-3; abundance: many; d_gene: NA; v_gene: TRBV25-1; CDR3nt: TGTGCCAGCAGTGTTGGACAGCCAAGCTCTGGAAACACCATATATTTT; CDR3aa: CASSVGQPSSGNTIYF
j_gene: TRBJ2-2; abundance: NA; d_gene: NA; v_gene: TRBV29-1; CDR3nt: TGCAGCGTCGCCTCCCACACCGGGGAGCTGTTTTTT; CDR3aa: CSVASHTGELFF
j_gene: TRBJ2-5; abundance: NA; d_gene: NA; v_gene: TRBV3-1; CDR3nt: TGTGCCAGCCAGGGCAGACCGGCAGAGACCCAGTACTTC; CDR3aa: CASQGRPAETQYF
j_gene: TRBJ1-1; abundance: many; d_gene: NA; v_gene: TRBV6-1; CDR3nt: TGTGCCAGCAGGGGAACAGAGAAGAACACTGAAGCTTTCTTT; CDR3aa: CASRGTEKNTEAFF
j_gene: TRBJ2-7; abundance: many; d_gene: NA; v_gene: TRBV20-1; CDR3nt: TGCAGTGCTAGAGGGAACCATATCTCCTACGAGCAGTACTTC; CDR3aa: CSARGNHISYEQYF
j_gene: TRBJ1-6; abundance: many; d_gene: NA; v_gene: TRBV2; CDR3nt: TGTGCCAGCAGCCCAACTTGGAATTCACCCCTCCACTTT; CDR3aa: CASSPTWNSPLHF